This record concerns one TCR beta chain sequence. The antigen remains undetermined. TCR beta cDNA was generated via 5'RACE template switching incorporating UMIs. TCRdb re-called the 5' RACE reads and gives one entry per CDR3 protein, without DNA. The sample's table shows about 430,000 distinct CDR3 sequences. This sample is part of a study of T cells expressing NK-cell markers. Study details: TCR beta repertoires came from sorted CD3+CD56+NKG2C+, CD3+CD56+NKG2C- and CD3+CD56-NKG2C+ T cells. Findings of the study overall: Of CD8+ T cells, roughly 1.0-7.5% belonged to dominant NKG2C+ clonotypes in roughly 6 donors.

The CDR3 runs 16 residues. Germline-derived CDR1 and CDR2 are SGHVS and FNYEAQ. The receptor was derived from a woman between 45 and 60 years old in good health. V gene TRBV7-6 combines with J gene TRBJ1-3; TCRdb's D call, TRBD1, is unchecked because there is no DNA. Sequencing was performed on blood T cells: a sorted CD56 or NKG2C T cell subset, CD4+ or CD8+ T cells, or bulk PBMC T cells (not recorded which). This CDR3 reads CASSLGTGGAGNTIYF.